Shown below are 29 T cell receptor beta chains from a single sample sequenced in a study of cytomegalovirus exposure and HLA in healthy donors. Sequencing used immunoSEQ multiplex PCR; TCRdb keeps in-frame clones, though not all of them. The sample yields a few hundred thousand clones, roughly 89% seen once. The sample taken for sequencing was PBMCs. The origin of the receptors is a woman younger than 35 in good health and CMV-seronegative.

The rearrangement links TRBV7-9 to TRBJ2-6; 11 bases match TRBD1. Germline lookup yields CDR1 SEHNR and CDR2 FQNEAQ (reference sequence). This CDR3 has 17 amino acids. Trimming at V came to 5 bases and at J to 0 bases, leaving 3 bases not matched to a gene. CDR3 residues: CASSTGTGGSGANVLTF. The CDR3 DNA reads TGTGCCAGCAGCACCGGGACAGGGGGCTCTGGGGCCAACGTCCTGACTTTC.

J is TRBJ1-5 and V is TRBV30; 7 bases align to TRBD1. The length of the CDR3 is 14 residues. V lost 1 base and J lost 3; bases outside the gene matches: 3. Germline V gene lookup returns CDR1 GTSNPN and CDR2 SVGIG (reference sequence). The CDR3 coding sequence is TGTGCCTGGAGTGCGGGACAGCCCAATCAGCCCCAGCATTTT. This translates into CAWSAGQPNQPQHF.

J is TRBJ2-7 and V is TRBV4-1; 9 nucleotides agree with TRBD2. CDR1 is MGHRA, CDR2 YSYEKL, per germline. The CDR3 contains 15 residues. The trim removed 1 base at V and 3 bases at J, leaving 4 bases unmatched. The CDR3 region is CASSQASGIGYEQYF. The CDR3 DNA follows: TGCGCCAGCAGCCAAGCTAGCGGGATTGGCTACGAGCAGTACTTC.

The J gene is TRBJ1-1, the V gene TRBV28, with D maybe TRBD1 (6 bases). V lost 10 bases, J lost 6 bases, and 12 bases lay in between. Germline V gene sequence: CDR1 MDHEN, CDR2 SYDVKM. The CDR3 sequence is 11 residues long. CDR3 sequence: CATRGRAEAFF. The CDR3 nucleotides are TGTGCCACGAGGGGGAGGGCTGAAGCTTTCTTT.

A word on this clone: Other DNA sequences in the same sample also yield this CDR3. The chain has TRBV2 and TRBJ2-1, with TRBD2 as a possible D gene (6 bases). The CDR3 sequence is 15 residues long. The ends were cut back, 6 bases at V and 0 bases at J, with 12 bases in the middle. Germline loops: CDR1 SNHLY, CDR2 FYNNEI. CDR3 nucleotides: TGTGCCAGCAGCGCGGAGGGGAGCTCCTACAATGAGCAGTTCTTC. Its translation is CASSAEGSSYNEQFF. The whole variable domain, remainder taken from reference TRBV2 and TRBJ2-1, is EPEVTQTPSHQVTQMGQEVILRCVPISNHLYFYWYRQILGQKVEFLVSFYNNEISEKSEIFDDQFSVERPDGSNFTLKIRSTKLEDSAMYFCASSAEGSSYNEQFFGPGTRLTVL.

For the CDR3, the DNA is TGCAGCGTTGAAGATCCCGGCTCGAAACAGTACAATGAGCAGTTCTTC. Amino acids: CSVEDPGSKQYNEQFF. V is TRBV29-1 and J is TRBJ2-1; the D is unclear. The V and J ends lost 0 bases and 4 bases respectively, with 16 bases between them. The CDR3 contains 16 residues. Germline V gene data show CDR1 as SQVTM and CDR2 as ANQGSEA.

The chain carries TRBV6-4 and TRBJ2-3; 8 positions agree with TRBD2. This CDR3 region has 15 residues. The germline CDR1 and CDR2 sequences are MRHNA and SNTAGT. V shed 9 bases, J shed 1 base, and the junction held 9 bases outside the gene matches. The CDR3 DNA follows: TGTGCCAGGGGCGGGGGGCCGACGGGCACAGATACGCAGTATTTT. It encodes CARGGGPTGTDTQYF.

This clone was counted a single time. V and J are TRBV30 and TRBJ1-3; 8 bases line up with TRBD1. The CDR3 has 15 residues. J gave up 3 bases and V 3 bases, and 7 bases lay outside the gene matches. Germline CDR1 reads GTSNPN; CDR2 reads SVGIG (reference sequence). This CDR3 is CAWSQDRVIGNTIYF. CDR3 coding DNA: TGTGCCTGGAGCCAGGACAGGGTTATTGGAAACACCATATATTTT.

The chain joins TRBV7-8 to TRBJ2-2; 7 positions match TRBD1. Germline CDR1 and CDR2: SGHVS and FQNEAQ. This CDR3 spans 17 amino acids. Trimming at V came to 6 bases and at J to 0 bases, leaving 10 bases not matched to a gene. CDR3 sequence reads: CASSRIYRGSNTGELFF. The CDR3 DNA reads as TGTGCCAGCAGTCGAATTTACAGGGGTTCGAACACCGGGGAGCTGTTTTTT.

V and J are TRBV7-9 and TRBJ1-5; no clear D gene. The germline CDR1 and CDR2 sequences are SEHNR and FQNEAQ (reference sequence). The length of the CDR3 is 15 residues. V lost 0 bases and J 2 bases, leaving 8 bases between the germline ends. CDR3 DNA sequence: TGTGCCAGCAGCTTAGCGGCGGGTCGCAATCAGCCCCAGCATTTT. This codes for CASSLAAGRNQPQHF.

The rearrangement links TRBV6-5 to TRBJ1-4, with TRBD1 identical over 8 bases. The germline gives CDR1 MNHEY, CDR2 SVGAGI. Unmatched junction bases numbered 3, after V lost 2 bases and J lost 4 bases. The CDR3 is 15 amino acids. CDR3 in DNA: TGTGCCAGCAGTTACGGGACAGGTCTTAATGAAAAACTGTTTTTT. Residues: CASSYGTGLNEKLFF.

The chain uses TRBV4-2 and TRBJ1-1; 12 nucleotides line up with TRBD1. The CDR3 loop spans 16 amino acids. Germline V gene sequence: CDR1 LGHNA, CDR2 YNFKEQ. Trimming cost V 2 bases and J 5 bases; bases outside gene matches: 6. CDR3 coding DNA: TGTGCCAGCAGCCAACAGGGACAGGGGGCTGGAACTGAAGCTTTCTTT. Translated, it gives CASSQQGQGAGTEAFF.

The V gene is TRBV11-3, the J gene TRBJ2-2; no firm D call. This CDR3 contains 16 residues. Trimming shortened V by 2 bases and J by 2 bases, and 12 bases separated the two germline ends. The germline V gene has CDR1 SGHNT and CDR2 YENEEA. Here the CDR3 reads CASSLSVGDNTGELFF. In nucleotides, the CDR3 is TGTGCCAGCAGCTTAAGTGTCGGAGACAACACCGGGGAGCTGTTTTTT. Variable domain in full (rest from reference TRBV11-3 and TRBJ2-2): EAGVVQSPRYKIIEKKQPVAFWCNPISGHNTLYWYLQNLGQGPELLIRYENEEAVDDSQLPKDRFSAERLKGVDSTLKIQPAELGDSAVYLCASSLSVGDNTGELFFGEGSRLTVL.

The sample holds a few counts of this clone. The rearrangement joins TRBV18 to TRBJ1-4; D ambiguous. Trimming shortened V by 1 base and J by 0 bases, and 6 bases separated the two germline ends. This CDR3 has 15 amino acids. Germline V CDR1 and CDR2: KGHSH, LQKENI. CDR3 bases: TGTGCCAGCTCACCACGGGCAGCAACTAATGAAAAACTGTTTTTT. Its protein is CASSPRAATNEKLFF.

This chain joins TRBV2 and TRBJ2-3; 11 bases agree with TRBD2. Germline V lookup: CDR1 SNHLY, CDR2 FYNNEI. The trim removed 6 bases at V and 2 bases at J, leaving 7 bases unmatched. The CDR3 is 16 amino acids. The chain's CDR3 is CASRLPGLAATDTQYF. CDR3 coding DNA: TGTGCCAGCAGACTACCGGGACTAGCGGCCACAGATACGCAGTATTTT.

This clone was recorded only once. This chain connects TRBV7-9 to TRBJ1-4; TRBD1 matches 8 bases. Losses at the gene ends were 5 bases for V and 8 bases for J; bases not matched to a gene: 10. Germline V lookup: CDR1 SEHNR, CDR2 FQNEAQ (reference sequence). The CDR3 contains 15 residues. CDR3 DNA sequence: TGTGCCAGCAGCCCCTTCGACAGGGGAGGGGAAAAACTGTTTTTT. Translating it yields CASSPFDRGGEKLFF.

This chain joins TRBV7-8 and TRBJ1-1, with no clear D. This CDR3 comprises 13 residues. V was clipped by 1 base and J by 3 bases, with 6 bases between them. Germline V CDR1 and CDR2: SGHVS, FQNEAQ. CDR3 sequence: CASSLDLYTEAFF. The CDR3 coding sequence is TGTGCCAGCAGCTTAGATCTCTACACTGAAGCTTTCTTT.

The rearrangement uses TRBV28 and TRBJ1-2; D call uncertain. The CDR3 contains 13 residues. Germline values: CDR1 MDHEN, CDR2 SYDVKM. The V end lost 5 bases, the J end lost 2 bases, and 9 bases lay between the germline ends. The CDR3 loop is CASSPTKNYGYTF. The CDR3, as DNA: TGTGCCAGCAGTCCTACTAAAAACTATGGCTACACCTTC.

The chain has TRBV25-1 and TRBJ2-1; perhaps TRBD1 as D (6 bases). Trimming left V 2 bases short and J 1 base short, with 12 bases between. From germline, CDR1 is MGHDK and CDR2 SYGVNS. This CDR3 comprises 16 residues. CDR3 nucleotide sequence: TGTGCCAGCAGTGAAGACAGGACGGGTTCCTACAATGAGCAGTTCTTC. Protein product: CASSEDRTGSYNEQFF.

This clone was seen just once. This sequence joins TRBV30 and TRBJ1-3, with a possible D match to TRBD1 (6 bases). Trimming removed 0 bases from V and 4 bases from J, with 16 bases in between. This CDR3 spans 16 amino acids. Per germline, CDR1 GTSNPN and CDR2 SVGIG (reference sequence). The CDR3 reads CAWSVRPGTSGNTIYF. As DNA, the CDR3 is TGTGCCTGGAGTGTTAGGCCCGGGACATCGGGAAACACCATATATTTT.

The chain uses TRBV28 and TRBJ1-5; 7 bases are a match to TRBD1. The CDR3 is 15 residues long. J was trimmed by 0 bases and V by 6 bases; bases with no gene match: 5. CDR1 and CDR2 (germline): MDHEN, SYDVKM. CDR3 sequence reads: CASSSGQHSNQPQHF. Written as DNA, the CDR3 is TGTGCCAGCAGCTCGGGACAGCATAGCAATCAGCCCCAGCATTTT.

The chain joins TRBV7-7 to TRBJ2-5; no reliable D call. Germline CDR1 SSHAT, CDR2 FNYEAQ (reference sequence). V was trimmed by 5 bases and J by 4 bases, leaving 20 bases between them. The CDR3 contains 16 residues. The CDR3 protein is CASSPLGGMLLETQYF. In nucleotides, the CDR3 is TGTGCCAGCAGCCCGCTTGGCGGCATGTTATTAGAGACCCAGTACTTC.

This clone was seen once. The gene calls are TRBV2 and TRBJ1-1; 7 bases are a match to TRBD1. With V trimmed by 7 bases and J by 3 bases, 5 bases remained unmatched. The CDR3 is 13 residues long. The germline CDR1 and CDR2 sequences are SNHLY and FYNNEI. CDR3 amino acids: CASNRGEYTEAFF. In nucleotides, the CDR3 is TGTGCCAGCAACAGGGGTGAATACACTGAAGCTTTCTTT.

DNA of the CDR3: TGCGCCAGCAGTAGCTACTGGAACACTGAAGCTTTCTTT. It translates to CASSSYWNTEAFF. This chain connects TRBV5-1 to TRBJ1-1, with D unresolved. CDR3 length: 13 amino acids. V was trimmed by 5 bases and J by 1 base, leaving 9 bases between them. CDR1 and CDR2 (germline): SGHRS, YFSETQ.

The rearrangement uses TRBV10-2 and TRBJ1-1, with no clear D. V lost 3 bases, J lost 1 base, and 3 bases lay in between. The CDR3 spans 12 residues. Germline values: CDR1 WSHSY, CDR2 SAAADI. CDR3: CASSDKNTEAFF. The CDR3, as DNA: TGCGCCAGCAGTGATAAGAACACTGAAGCTTTCTTT.

The V gene is TRBV5-1, the J gene TRBJ2-2; D call uncertain. CDR1 is SGHRS and CDR2 is YFSETQ in the germline V gene. CDR3 length: 15 amino acids. Trimming took off 4 bases at V and 2 bases at J, with 12 bases between the two ends. The CDR3 bases are TGCGCCAGCAGCATCGGAGTGGTCAACACCGGGGAGCTGTTTTTT. This codes for CASSIGVVNTGELFF.

The rearrangement links TRBV27 to TRBJ2-3; TRBD1 might be the D (5 bases). V gave up 3 bases and J gave up 1 base, with 5 bases separating them. CDR1 MNHEY and CDR2 SMNVEV come from the germline V gene (reference sequence). This CDR3 spans 13 amino acids. The CDR3, as DNA: TGTGCCAGCAGTTTCAGGGGCACAGATACGCAGTATTTT. Amino acids: CASSFRGTDTQYF.

The chain has TRBV15 and TRBJ2-7, with D possibly being TRBD1 (6 bases). Trimming took 4 bases from V and 4 from J, leaving 11 bases between them. The CDR3 contains 13 residues. Looked up from germline, CDR1 is LNHNV and CDR2 is YYDKDF (reference sequence). CDR3 loop: CATSIQQGYEQYF. The CDR3 nucleotides read TGTGCCACCAGCATACAACAGGGTTACGAGCAGTACTTC.

The chain couples TRBV30 to TRBJ2-7; possibly TRBD2 for D (5 bases). CDR3 length equals 13 residues. Trimming removed 5 bases from V and 0 bases from J, with 11 bases in between. Germline V gives CDR1 GTSNPN, CDR2 SVGIG (reference sequence). In DNA, the CDR3 is TGTGCCTGGTCAGAGGGTTACTCCTACGAGCAGTACTTC. It is translated as CAWSEGYSYEQYF.